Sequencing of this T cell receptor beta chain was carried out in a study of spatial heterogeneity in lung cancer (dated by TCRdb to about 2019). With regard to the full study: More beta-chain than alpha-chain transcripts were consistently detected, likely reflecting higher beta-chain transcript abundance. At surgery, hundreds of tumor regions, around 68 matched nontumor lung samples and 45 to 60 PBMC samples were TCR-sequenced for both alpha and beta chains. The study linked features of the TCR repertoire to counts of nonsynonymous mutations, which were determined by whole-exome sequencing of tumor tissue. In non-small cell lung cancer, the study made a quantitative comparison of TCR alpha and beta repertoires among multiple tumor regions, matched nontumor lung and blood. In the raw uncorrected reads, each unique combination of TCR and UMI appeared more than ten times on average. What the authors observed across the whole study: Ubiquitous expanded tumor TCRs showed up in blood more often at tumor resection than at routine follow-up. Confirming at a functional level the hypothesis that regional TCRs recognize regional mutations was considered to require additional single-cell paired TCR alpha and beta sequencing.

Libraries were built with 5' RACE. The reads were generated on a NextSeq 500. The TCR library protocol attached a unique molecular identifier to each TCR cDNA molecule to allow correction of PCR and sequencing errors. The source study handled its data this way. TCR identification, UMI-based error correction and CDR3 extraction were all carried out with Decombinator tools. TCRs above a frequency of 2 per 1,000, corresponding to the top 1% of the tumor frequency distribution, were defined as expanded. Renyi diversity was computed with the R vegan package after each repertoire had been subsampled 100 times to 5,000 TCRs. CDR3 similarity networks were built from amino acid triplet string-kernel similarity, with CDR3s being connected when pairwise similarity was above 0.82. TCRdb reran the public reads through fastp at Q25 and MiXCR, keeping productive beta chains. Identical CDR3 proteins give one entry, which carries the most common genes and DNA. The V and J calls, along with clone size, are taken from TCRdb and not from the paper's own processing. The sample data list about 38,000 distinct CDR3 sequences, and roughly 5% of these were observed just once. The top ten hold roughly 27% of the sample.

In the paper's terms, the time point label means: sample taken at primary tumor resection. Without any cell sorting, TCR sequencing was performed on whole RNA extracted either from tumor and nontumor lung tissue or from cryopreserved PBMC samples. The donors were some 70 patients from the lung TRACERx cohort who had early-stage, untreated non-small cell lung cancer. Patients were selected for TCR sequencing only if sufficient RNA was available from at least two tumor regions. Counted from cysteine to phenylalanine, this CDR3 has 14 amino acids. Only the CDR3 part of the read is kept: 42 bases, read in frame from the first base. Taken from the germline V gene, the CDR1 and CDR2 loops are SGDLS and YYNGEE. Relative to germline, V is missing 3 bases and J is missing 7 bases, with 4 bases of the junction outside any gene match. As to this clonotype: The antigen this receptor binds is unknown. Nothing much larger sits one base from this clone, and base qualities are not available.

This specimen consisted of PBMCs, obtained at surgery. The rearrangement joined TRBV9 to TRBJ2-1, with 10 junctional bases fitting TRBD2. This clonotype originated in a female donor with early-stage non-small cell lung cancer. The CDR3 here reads CASSAGLAVNEQFF. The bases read TGTGCCAGCAGCGCCGGACTAGCGGTGAATGAGCAGTTCTTC.